This TCR beta chain was sequenced during a study of T cell responses to AZD1222 COVID-19 vaccine. Findings of the study overall: Donor demographics were predominantly white British with a female majority; clonal diversity may be underestimated. Spike-specific TCR breadth and depth rose after two AZD1222 doses. At 160-218 and 743-854, vaccine-associated CD4 TCRs were dominant, and they spanned spike.

The count of this clone is one. The antigen remains undetermined. Germline CDR1 reads LNHDA; CDR2 reads SQIVND (reference sequence). V dropped 6 bases and J dropped 4; count of bases not matched to a gene: 12. The CDR3 sequence is 17 residues long. TCRdb keeps only in-frame clones here, not all; method: immunoSEQ multiplex PCR. The repertoire holds roughly 150,000 clones, around 94% seen once, with about a tenth in the top ten. This rearrangement joins TRBV19 to TRBJ2-1; TRBD2 aligns across 10 bases. The sequencing here drew on peripheral blood, taken 28 days after the second AZD1222 dose. This clonotype was obtained from an adult who received the AZD1222 COVID-19 vaccine. The CDR3, as DNA: TGTGCCAGTAGCGAACGCTTAGCGGGGGGATTTTACAATGAGCAGTTCTTC. Its protein is CASSERLAGGFYNEQFF.